The 21 T cell receptor beta chains below were found in one sample sequenced in a study of blood T cell repertoires in COVID-19 (dated by TCRdb to 2019 to 2021). Library preparation used the immunoSEQ multiplex PCR assay. What TCRdb holds here is the immuneACCESS table cut down to in-frame rearrangements. Part of the clones is not present; checked against another copy, under half of the missing clones reflect an unresolved V gene, and the others are unexplained. This sample holds 70,000 to 95,000 clones; roughly 78% were observed only once. The ten largest make up 21% of the sample. The sequenced material came from peripheral blood. The receptor set was obtained from a human donor in a cohort sampled during active COVID-19.

V is TRBV28 and J is TRBJ1-2; 8 bases align to TRBD1. The CDR3 sequence is 14 residues long. Germline values: CDR1 MDHEN, CDR2 SYDVKM. V gave up 1 base and J gave up 4 bases; unmatched junction bases: 2. The CDR3 protein is CASSLYQGAYGYTF. In nucleotides, the CDR3 is TGTGCCAGCAGTTTATACCAGGGGGCCTATGGCTACACCTTC.

The sample holds one count of this clone. The chain links TRBV7-6 to TRBJ1-1; TRBD1 matches at 8 bases. Germline V gene lookup returns CDR1 SGHVS and CDR2 FNYEAQ. V lost 7 bases, J lost 6 bases, and 16 bases stayed unmatched. This CDR3 has 16 amino acids. CDR3 residues: CASTLQPETGEAEAFF. The CDR3 DNA reads as TGTGCCAGCACCCTCCAACCGGAGACAGGGGAGGCTGAAGCTTTCTTT.

This chain uses TRBV4-2 with TRBJ2-5, with D uncertain. Trimming took 0 bases from V and 1 from J, leaving 15 bases between them. CDR1 and CDR2 (germline): LGHNA, YNFKEQ. This CDR3 is built from 17 residues. The CDR3 reads CASSQDTTSKSQETQYF. CDR3 DNA: TGTGCCAGCAGCCAAGATACAACCTCCAAATCCCAAGAGACCCAGTACTTC.

The V gene is TRBV27, the J gene TRBJ2-7, with D possibly being TRBD2 (7 bases). This CDR3 spans 13 amino acids. The V gene's germline CDR1 is MNHEY and CDR2 SMNVEV (reference sequence). V shed 1 base and J shed 6 bases, with 10 bases lying between them. CDR3 nucleotides: TGTGCCAGCAGTTTATTTGCGGGGGCCGAGCAGTACTTC. It translates to CASSLFAGAEQYF.

This clone was detected once. The gene calls are TRBV5-1 and TRBJ1-5, with D perhaps TRBD1 (5 bases). V was clipped by 1 base and J by 7 bases, with 12 bases between them. The CDR3 has 14 amino acids. Germline CDR1 and CDR2: SGHRS and YFSETQ. CDR3 amino acids: CASSLYGGEQPQHF. Written as DNA, the CDR3 is TGCGCCAGCAGCTTGTACGGGGGGGAACAGCCCCAGCATTTT. The variable domain in full, with the rest retrieved from reference TRBV5-1 and TRBJ1-5, is KAGVTQTPRYLIKTRGQQVTLSCSPISGHRSVSWYQQTPGQGLQFLFEYFSETQRNKGNFPGRFSGRQFSNSRSEMNVSTLELGDSALYLCASSLYGGEQPQHFGDGTRLSIL.

This chain connects TRBV27 to TRBJ1-1; tentatively, D is TRBD1 (5 bases). This CDR3 contains 14 residues. Per germline, CDR1 MNHEY and CDR2 SMNVEV (reference sequence). Between the trimmed V and J ends, which lost 5 bases and 3 bases, there was a span of 13 bases. CDR3 region: CASSRNLRDTEAFF. DNA for the CDR3: TGTGCCAGCAGTAGAAACCTCAGGGACACTGAAGCTTTCTTT.

The chain combines TRBV18 with TRBJ2-1, with a possible D match to TRBD2 (6 bases). The CDR3 consists of 14 residues. CDR1 is KGHSH, CDR2 LQKENI, per germline. Trimming took 0 bases from V and 13 from J, leaving 16 bases between them. The CDR3 region is CASSPPLGAGFQFF. DNA for the CDR3: TGTGCCAGCTCACCACCGCTGGGCGCGGGGTTCCAGTTCTTC.

The sample holds one count of this clone. The gene calls are TRBV6-5 and TRBJ1-3; D not resolved. The ends were cut back, 6 bases at V and 0 bases at J, with 6 bases in the middle. The CDR3 length is 13 residues. Germline V gene sequence: CDR1 MNHEY, CDR2 SVGAGI. This CDR3 is CASRAPSGNTIYF. The CDR3 region has the DNA TGTGCCAGCAGAGCGCCCTCTGGAAACACCATATATTTT.

The genes are TRBV2 and TRBJ1-1; D uncertain. The germline V and J ends were trimmed by 3 bases and 2 bases, with 7 bases remaining between them. The CDR3 length is 13 residues. CDR1 and CDR2 (germline): SNHLY, FYNNEI. This CDR3 reads CASSDESNTEAFF. The DNA for the CDR3 is TGTGCCAGCAGTGATGAGAGCAACACTGAAGCTTTCTTT. Complete variable domain (other parts from reference TRBV2 and TRBJ1-1): EPEVTQTPSHQVTQMGQEVILRCVPISNHLYFYWYRQILGQKVEFLVSFYNNEISEKSEIFDDQFSVERPDGSNFTLKIRSTKLEDSAMYFCASSDESNTEAFFGQGTRLTVV.

A few counts support this clone. The chain links TRBV5-1 to TRBJ1-1, with 9 bases matching TRBD1. Germline assignment: CDR1 SGHRS and CDR2 YFSETQ. With V trimmed by 1 base and J by 7 bases, 5 bases remained unmatched. The CDR3 covers 14 residues. The chain's CDR3 is CASSLTGGSGEAFF. As DNA, the CDR3 is TGCGCCAGCAGCTTGACAGGGGGCAGTGGTGAAGCTTTCTTT.

The V call is TRBV7-6, the J call TRBJ2-2; weak D call: TRBD2 (6 bases). Germline V CDR1 and CDR2: SGHVS, FNYEAQ. The CDR3 runs to 16 residues. V dropped 5 bases and J dropped 1 base, with 14 bases sitting between them. CDR3 protein: CASSPGMGLNTGELFF. CDR3 bases: TGTGCCAGCAGCCCGGGGATGGGACTGAACACCGGGGAGCTGTTTTTT.

The chain combines TRBV4-1 with TRBJ1-1; tentative D call: TRBD1 (6 bases). Trimming took off 5 bases at V and 5 bases at J, with 15 bases between the two ends. CDR1 MGHRA and CDR2 YSYEKL come from the germline V gene. CDR3 length: 14 residues. The CDR3, as DNA: TGCGCCAGCAGCTTTATTAAGGGGGATACTGAAGCTTTCTTT. The encoded protein is CASSFIKGDTEAFF.

The V call is TRBV6-1, the J call TRBJ1-5; 12 positions match TRBD1. Germline CDR1 reads MNHNS; CDR2 reads SASEGT. V dropped 1 base and J dropped 9; count of bases not matched to a gene: 10. The CDR3 spans 17 residues. The CDR3 nucleotides read TGTGCCAGCAGTGAAGAGTGGGGGACAGGGGGCGGTTGGCCCCAGCATTTT. Amino acid sequence: CASSEEWGTGGGWPQHF.

V and J are TRBV3-1 (or the pseudogene TRBV3-2) and TRBJ2-3, with 9 bases aligning to TRBD2. There are 19 residues in the CDR3. Looked up from germline, CDR1 is LGHDT and CDR2 is YNNKEL (reference sequence). J gave up 0 bases and V 3 bases, and 13 bases lay outside the gene matches. CDR3 residues: CASSHGLVAGALSTDTQYF. In nucleotides, the CDR3 is TGTGCCAGCAGCCACGGCTTAGTAGCGGGGGCCCTTAGCACAGATACGCAGTATTTT.

The chain links TRBV2 to TRBJ1-1; 11 bases line up with TRBD1. With 6 bases clipped from V and 5 bases from J, the junction kept 8 bases outside the gene matches. CDR1 is SNHLY, CDR2 FYNNEI, per germline. The CDR3 sequence is 15 residues long. The CDR3 loop reads CASSPDRGRRTEAFF. The CDR3 DNA reads as TGTGCCAGCAGCCCGGACAGGGGGCGACGGACTGAAGCTTTCTTT.

The chain is built from TRBV6-4 and TRBJ2-3, with D perhaps TRBD2 (5 bases). The CDR3 spans 16 residues. Between the trimmed V and J ends, which lost 3 bases and 0 bases, there was a span of 13 bases. Germline values: CDR1 MRHNA, CDR2 SNTAGT. The CDR3 coding sequence is TGTGCCAGCAGTGAACTAGGGATGTCTAGCACAGATACGCAGTATTTT. As protein: CASSELGMSSTDTQYF.

The rearrangement links TRBV4-1 to TRBJ2-5; 7 bases are a match to TRBD2. Germline CDR1 MGHRA, CDR2 YSYEKL. The junction had 11 bases not matched to a gene; V was cut back by 0 bases and J by 4 bases. The CDR3 spans 17 residues. For the CDR3, the DNA is TGCGCCAGCAGCCAAGAAGTCTCACCGGGACTACCAGAGACCCAGTACTTC. Its translation: CASSQEVSPGLPETQYF.

V usage is TRBV19 and J usage is TRBJ2-2, with 11 bases identical to TRBD2. The J segment lost 6 bases and the V segment lost 6 bases, leaving 3 bases of the junction unmatched. Looked up from germline, CDR1 is LNHDA and CDR2 is SQIVND (reference sequence). The CDR3 runs 14 residues. CDR3 in amino acids: CASRDSGGAGELFF. CDR3 nucleotides: TGTGCCAGTAGGGATAGCGGGGGGGCCGGGGAGCTGTTTTTT.

This chain connects TRBV28 to TRBJ2-2; tentative D call: TRBD1 (7 bases). The CDR3 spans 15 residues. The V end lost 7 bases, the J end lost 5 bases, and 17 bases lay between the germline ends. Germline V CDR1 and CDR2: MDHEN, SYDVKM. The CDR3 protein is CASMEGQSGTGELFF. The DNA for the CDR3 is TGTGCCAGCATGGAGGGACAGTCAGGTACCGGGGAGCTGTTTTTT.

The chain has TRBV7-2 and TRBJ2-2; D gene ambiguous. Germline CDR1 reads SGHTA; CDR2 reads FQGNSA. V lost 5 bases, J lost 6 bases, and 7 bases lay in between. This CDR3 spans 12 amino acids. The CDR3 reads CASSESAGELFF. As DNA, the CDR3 is TGTGCCAGCAGCGAAAGCGCCGGGGAGCTGTTTTTT.

The chain carries TRBV11-2 and TRBJ1-2, with D tentatively TRBD1 (5 bases). The ends were cut back, 7 bases at V and 8 bases at J, with 14 bases in the middle. Germline assignment: CDR1 SGHAT and CDR2 FQNNGV. CDR3 size: 12 residues. DNA of the CDR3: TGTGCCAGCACCCAGGGTCAGGGAGGCTACACCTTC. Translated: CASTQGQGGYTF.